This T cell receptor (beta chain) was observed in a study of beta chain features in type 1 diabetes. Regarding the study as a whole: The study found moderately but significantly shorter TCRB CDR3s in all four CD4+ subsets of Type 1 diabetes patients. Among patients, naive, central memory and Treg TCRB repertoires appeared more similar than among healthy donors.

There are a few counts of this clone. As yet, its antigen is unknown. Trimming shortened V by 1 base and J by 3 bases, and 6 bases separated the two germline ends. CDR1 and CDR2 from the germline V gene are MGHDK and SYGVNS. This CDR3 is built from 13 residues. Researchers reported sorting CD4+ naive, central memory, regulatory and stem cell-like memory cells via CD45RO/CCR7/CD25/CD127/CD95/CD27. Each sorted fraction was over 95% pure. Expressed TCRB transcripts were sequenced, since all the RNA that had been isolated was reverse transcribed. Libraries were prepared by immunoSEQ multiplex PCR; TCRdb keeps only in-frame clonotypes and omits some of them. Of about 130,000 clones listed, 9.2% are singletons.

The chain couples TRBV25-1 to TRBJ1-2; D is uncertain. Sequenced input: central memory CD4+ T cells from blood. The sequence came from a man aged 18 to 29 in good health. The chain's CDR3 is CASSEWADYGYTF. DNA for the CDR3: TGTGCCAGCAGTGAATGGGCAGACTATGGCTACACCTTC.